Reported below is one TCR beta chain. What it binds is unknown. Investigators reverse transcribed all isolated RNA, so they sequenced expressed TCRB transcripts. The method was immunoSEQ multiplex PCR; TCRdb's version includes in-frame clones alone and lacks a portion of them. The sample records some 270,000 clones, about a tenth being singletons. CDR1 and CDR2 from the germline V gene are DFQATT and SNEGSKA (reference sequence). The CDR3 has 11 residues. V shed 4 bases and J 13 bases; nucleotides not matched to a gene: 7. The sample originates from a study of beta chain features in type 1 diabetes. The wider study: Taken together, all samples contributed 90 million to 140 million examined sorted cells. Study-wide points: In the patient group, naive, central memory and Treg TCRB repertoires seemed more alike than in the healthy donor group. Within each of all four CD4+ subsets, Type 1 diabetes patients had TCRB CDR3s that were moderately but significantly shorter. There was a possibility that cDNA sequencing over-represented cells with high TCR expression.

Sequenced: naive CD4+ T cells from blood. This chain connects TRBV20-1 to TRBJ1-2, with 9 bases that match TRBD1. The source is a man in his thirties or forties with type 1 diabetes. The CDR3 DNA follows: TGCAGTGCTATAGACAGGGGGTTATGCACCTTC. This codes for CSAIDRGLCTF.